The clone carrying this T cell receptor (beta chain) was counted a few times. What it binds is not known. CDR1 and CDR2 (germline): SGHTA, FQGNSA. V gave up 6 bases and J gave up 2 bases, with 16 bases separating them. The CDR3 has 15 residues. This sample stems from a study of cytomegalovirus exposure and HLA in healthy donors. Findings and caveats of the study: Compared with the approximately 670-donor mean, an Asian-associated ancestry cluster reportedly had fewer N-insertions, according to a later analysis. For most subjects, TCR beta sequences were reported to predict HLA-A and HLA-B alleles with accuracy.

Researchers ran the PCR with 60 Vbeta and 13 Jbeta primers. TCRdb's table, derived via immunoSEQ multiplex PCR, lists solely in-frame clones and lacks some. In the table there are around 140,000 clones, roughly 80% of which are singletons. The TCR sequence derives from a man in his forties in good health and CMV-seropositive. Source material: PBMCs. The chain couples TRBV7-2 to TRBJ1-1, with D unresolved. The CDR3 sequence is CASRLWTLENTEAFF. In DNA form, the CDR3 reads TGTGCCAGCAGACTTTGGACTCTGGAAAACACTGAAGCTTTCTTT. Using reference TRBV7-2 and TRBJ1-1 for the parts outside the CDR3, the full variable domain is GAGVSQSPSNKVTEKGKDVELRCDPISGHTALYWYRQSLGQGLEFLIYFQGNSAPDKSGLPSDRFSAERTGGSVSTLTIQRTQQEDSAVYLCASRLWTLENTEAFFGQGTRLTVV.